The clone carrying this TCR beta chain was counted many times. Its antigen is unknown. Amplification of TCR beta CDR3 regions was performed using RNA transcripts as template. TCR CDR3 underwent first-round RT-PCR with the HTBI primer set. Using its own MiXCR run on the multiplex PCR reads, TCRdb lists one record per CDR3 protein. The sample yields around 450,000 distinct CDR3 sequences, around 15% seen once. The sample belongs to a study of T cells in Graves' hyperthyroidism and ophthalmopathy. Findings and caveats of the study: Ophthalmopathy was model-predicted a median about 6.7 months pre-onset. Most thyroid-expanded clonotypes above 0.001 were also found in blood.

Germline values: CDR1 SGHAT, CDR2 FQNNGV. This CDR3 comprises 16 residues. Deletions cut 5 bases from V and 7 bases from J, with 18 bases between. This chain joins TRBV11-2 and TRBJ1-6; perhaps TRBD1 as D (5 bases). Material for sequencing was blood. The receptor was isolated from a woman younger than 35 with Graves' hyperthyroidism. The CDR3 DNA is TGTGCCAGCAGCCCCTGGGACGGCGCGTCCAATTCACCCCTCCACTTT. Its protein product is CASSPWDGASNSPLHF.